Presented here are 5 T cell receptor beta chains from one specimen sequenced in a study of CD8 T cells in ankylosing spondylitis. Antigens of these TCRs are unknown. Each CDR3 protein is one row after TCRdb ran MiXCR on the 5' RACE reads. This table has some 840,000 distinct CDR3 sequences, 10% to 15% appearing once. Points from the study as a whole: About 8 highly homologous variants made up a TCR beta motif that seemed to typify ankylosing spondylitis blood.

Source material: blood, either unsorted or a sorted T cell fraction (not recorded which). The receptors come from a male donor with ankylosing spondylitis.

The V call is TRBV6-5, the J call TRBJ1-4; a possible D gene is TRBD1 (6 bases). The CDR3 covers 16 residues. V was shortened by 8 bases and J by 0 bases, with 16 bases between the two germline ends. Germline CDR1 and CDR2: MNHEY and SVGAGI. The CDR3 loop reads CASRLLAGATNEKLFF. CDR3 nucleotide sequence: TGTGCCAGCCGATTACTTGCAGGGGCAACTAATGAAAAACTGTTTTTT.

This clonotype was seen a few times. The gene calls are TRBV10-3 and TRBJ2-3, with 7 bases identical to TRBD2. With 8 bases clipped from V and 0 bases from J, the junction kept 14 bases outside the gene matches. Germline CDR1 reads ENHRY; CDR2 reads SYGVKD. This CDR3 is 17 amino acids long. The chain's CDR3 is CAIAGRGTLSSTDTQYF. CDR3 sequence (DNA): TGTGCCATCGCCGGGCGGGGGACTCTTTCTAGCACAGATACGCAGTATTTT.

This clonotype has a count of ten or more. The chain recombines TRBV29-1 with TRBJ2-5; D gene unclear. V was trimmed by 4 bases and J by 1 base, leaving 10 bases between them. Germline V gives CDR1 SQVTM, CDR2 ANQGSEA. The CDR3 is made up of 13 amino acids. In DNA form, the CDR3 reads TGCAGCGTTGTGGCAGGAACCCAAGAGACCCAGTACTTC. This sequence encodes CSVVAGTQETQYF.

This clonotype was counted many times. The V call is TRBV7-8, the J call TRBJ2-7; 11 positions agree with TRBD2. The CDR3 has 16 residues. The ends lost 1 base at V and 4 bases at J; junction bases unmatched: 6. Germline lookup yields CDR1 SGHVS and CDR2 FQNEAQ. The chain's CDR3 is CASSLVGLAESYEQYF. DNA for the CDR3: TGTGCCAGCAGCTTAGTGGGACTAGCGGAGTCGTACGAGCAGTACTTC. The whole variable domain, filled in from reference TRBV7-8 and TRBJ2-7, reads GAGVSQSPRYKVAKRGQDVALRCDPISGHVSLFWYQQALGQGPEFLTYFQNEAQLDKSGLPSDRFFAERPEGSVSTLKIQRTQQEDSAVYLCASSLVGLAESYEQYFGPGTRLTVT.

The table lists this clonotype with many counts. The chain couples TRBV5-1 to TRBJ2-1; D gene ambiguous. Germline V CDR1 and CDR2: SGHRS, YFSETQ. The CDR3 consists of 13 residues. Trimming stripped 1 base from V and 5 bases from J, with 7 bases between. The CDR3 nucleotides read TGCGCCAGCAGCTTGTCCCTCGACAATGAGCAGTTCTTC. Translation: CASSLSLDNEQFF.